There are a few counts of the clone carrying this T cell receptor beta chain. The missing CDR3 end, 3 residues past where the read stops, is filled in from the germline J gene. This specimen comes from a study of T cell clonality in common variable immunodeficiency. Measured with immunoSEQ multiplex PCR; TCRdb has only the in-frame clones, and not every one. Altogether 30,000 to 40,000 clones were found in the sample, and no singletons occur. This CDR3 is 16 amino acids long. Germline V gene sequence: CDR1 KGHSH, CDR2 LQKENI. Patients and controls were mostly of Caucasian heritage. J is TRBJ2-3 and V is TRBV18, with 8 bases lining up with TRBD1. Sequenced input: peripheral blood mononuclear cells. The sequence came from a person aged 18 to 70 in good health. CDR3 DNA (partial): TGTGCCAGCTCACCTCGTAGGACAGGGAATCGGGAGACG. Translating it yields CASSPRRTGNRET. The entire CDR3 protein reads CASSPRRTGNRETQYF.